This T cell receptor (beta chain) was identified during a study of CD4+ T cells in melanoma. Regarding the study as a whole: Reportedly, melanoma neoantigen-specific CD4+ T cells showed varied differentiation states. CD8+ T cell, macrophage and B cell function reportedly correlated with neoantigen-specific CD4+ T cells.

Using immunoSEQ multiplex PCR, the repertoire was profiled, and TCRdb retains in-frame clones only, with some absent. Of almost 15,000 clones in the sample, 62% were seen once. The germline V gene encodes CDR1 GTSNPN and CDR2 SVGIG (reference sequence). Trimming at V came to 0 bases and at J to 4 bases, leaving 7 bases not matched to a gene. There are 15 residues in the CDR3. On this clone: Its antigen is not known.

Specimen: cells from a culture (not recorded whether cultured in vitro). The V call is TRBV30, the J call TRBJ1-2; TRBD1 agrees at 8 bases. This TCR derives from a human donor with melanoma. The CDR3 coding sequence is TGTGCCTGGAGTGTCCCCCGCACAGGGGGCTATGGCTACACCTTC. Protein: CAWSVPRTGGYGYTF.